What follows are 10 T cell receptor beta chains derived from one specimen sequenced in a study of identical twins. TCRdb called the 5' RACE reads again in MiXCR, with one record for every CDR3 protein. This sample has fewer than 900,000 distinct CDR3 sequences, with about 18% found just once. This sample also belongs to another study, concerning T cells expressing NK-cell markers.

The sample consisted of PBMCs. Source of these receptors: a woman aged 18-29 years in good health.

The chain has TRBV20-1 and TRBJ2-1, with D unclear. Deletions cut 4 bases from V and 5 bases from J, with 9 bases between. From germline, CDR1 is DFQATT and CDR2 SNEGSKA (reference sequence). The CDR3 extends over 12 amino acids. The chain's CDR3 is CSATPVDNEQFF. The CDR3 bases are TGCAGTGCTACCCCGGTCGACAATGAGCAGTTCTTC.

DNA for the CDR3: TGTGCCAGCATTACCCCCGGACAGGGTACTTTCTTT. It encodes CASITPGQGTFF. The V and J genes are TRBV6-5 and TRBJ1-1; the match to TRBD1 covers 8 bases. The V and J ends lost 7 bases and 12 bases, in that order; junction bases with no gene match: 10. The CDR3 sequence is 12 residues long. Germline CDR1 MNHEY, CDR2 SVGAGI.

The J gene is TRBJ2-2, the V gene TRBV6-1; TRBD2 might be the D (6 bases). V gave up 7 bases and J gave up 6 bases, with 12 bases separating them. From germline, CDR1 is MNHNS and CDR2 SASEGT. The CDR3 sequence is 13 residues long. Here the CDR3 DNA reads TGTGCCAGCACCTCAGGCGGGGCCGGGGAGCTGTTTTTT. The encoded protein is CASTSGGAGELFF.

This clonotype was recorded many times. Mismatch with germline at one junction end may stem from a read error. This chain connects TRBV12-3 or TRBV12-4 to TRBJ1-1, with D maybe TRBD1 (5 bases). This CDR3 has 13 residues. In DNA form, the CDR3 reads TGCGCCAGCAGCCCTGGACAGAACACTGAAGCTTTCTTT. Translating gives CASSPGQNTEAFF.

This clonotype was observed many times. This rearrangement joins TRBV21-1 to TRBJ2-7. TRBV21-1 is labeled a pseudogene. This CDR3 comprises 16 residues. The CDR3 bases are TGTGCCAGCAGCAGACCCCGACTGCGGAGCTCCTACGAGCAGTACTTC. It is translated as CASSRPRLRSSYEQYF.

This clonotype was detected a few times. This chain uses TRBV29-1 with TRBJ2-7; 8 bases align to TRBD2. Trimming at V came to 4 bases and at J to 5 bases, leaving 4 bases not matched to a gene. This CDR3 spans 12 amino acids. Germline CDR1 reads SQVTM; CDR2 reads ANQGSEA. The CDR3 DNA follows: TGCAGCGTTGCTGGACTAGCCCACGAGCAGTACTTC. Amino acid sequence: CSVAGLAHEQYF.

This clonotype was recorded many times. This chain joins TRBV29-1 and TRBJ2-1, with 15 bases fitting TRBD2. The CDR3 runs to 14 residues. V was clipped by 3 bases and J by 8 bases; unmatched bases: 2. Germline V CDR1 and CDR2: SQVTM, ANQGSEA. The CDR3 bases are TGCAGCGTTGATGGGACTAGCGGGGGGTATGAGCAGTTCTTC. Protein sequence: CSVDGTSGGYEQFF.

This clonotype was seen only a few times. The CDR3 protein is CASSERGQNYGYTF. For the CDR3, the DNA is TGCGCCAGCAGTGAGAGGGGGCAGAACTATGGCTACACCTTC. The V gene is TRBV10-2, the J gene TRBJ1-2; 7 bases agree with TRBD1. Germline trimming cut 2 bases from V and 2 bases from J; bases unmatched to any gene: 2. The CDR3 is 14 residues long. The germline CDR1 and CDR2 sequences are WSHSY and SAAADI.

This chain connects TRBV5-1 to TRBJ2-3; D ambiguous. V lost 5 bases to trimming and J lost 0 bases, with 7 bases between them. Per the germline V gene, CDR1 is SGHRS and CDR2 is YFSETQ. This CDR3 spans 13 amino acids. CDR3 sequence reads: CASRKESTDTQYF. The CDR3 DNA reads as TGCGCCAGCAGAAAGGAAAGCACAGATACGCAGTATTTT.

The V call is TRBV20-1, the J call TRBJ1-5, with D tentatively TRBD1 (5 bases). Germline assignment: CDR1 DFQATT and CDR2 SNEGSKA (reference sequence). V was trimmed by 6 bases and J by 0 bases, leaving 9 bases between them. The CDR3 extends over 13 amino acids. CDR3 nucleotide sequence: TGCAGTGCCAGGGTGACTAGCAATCAGCCCCAGCATTTT. Protein sequence: CSARVTSNQPQHF.